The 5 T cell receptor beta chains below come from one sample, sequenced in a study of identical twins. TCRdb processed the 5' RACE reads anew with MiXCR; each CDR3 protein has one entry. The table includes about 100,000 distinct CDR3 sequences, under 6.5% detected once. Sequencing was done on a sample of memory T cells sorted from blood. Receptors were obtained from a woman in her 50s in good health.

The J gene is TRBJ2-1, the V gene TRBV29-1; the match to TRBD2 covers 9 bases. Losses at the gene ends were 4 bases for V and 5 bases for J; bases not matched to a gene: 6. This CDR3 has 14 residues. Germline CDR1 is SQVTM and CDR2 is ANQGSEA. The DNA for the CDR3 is TGCAGCGTTGGGCTAGCGGGATTAGACAATGAGCAGTTCTTC. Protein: CSVGLAGLDNEQFF.

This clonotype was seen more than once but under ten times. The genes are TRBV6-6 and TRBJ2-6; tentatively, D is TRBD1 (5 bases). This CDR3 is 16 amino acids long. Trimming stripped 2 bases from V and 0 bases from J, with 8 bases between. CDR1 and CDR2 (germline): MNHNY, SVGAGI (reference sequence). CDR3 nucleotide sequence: TGTGCCAGCAGTTACCCTGACAGCTCTGGGGCCAACGTCCTGACTTTC. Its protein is CASSYPDSSGANVLTF.

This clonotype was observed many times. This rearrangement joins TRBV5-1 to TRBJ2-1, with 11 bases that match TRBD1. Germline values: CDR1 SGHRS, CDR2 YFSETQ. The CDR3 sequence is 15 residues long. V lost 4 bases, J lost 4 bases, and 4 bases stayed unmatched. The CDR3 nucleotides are TGCGCCAGCAGCCCGGGACAGGGGGTATACAATGAGCAGTTCTTC. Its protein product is CASSPGQGVYNEQFF.

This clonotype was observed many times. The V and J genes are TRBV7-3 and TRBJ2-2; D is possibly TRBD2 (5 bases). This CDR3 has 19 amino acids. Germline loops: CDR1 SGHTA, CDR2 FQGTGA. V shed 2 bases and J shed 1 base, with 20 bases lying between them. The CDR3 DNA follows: TGTGCCAGCAGCTTAGTGCGCGGTACTCGCGAGGGGAACACCGGGGAGCTGTTTTTT. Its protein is CASSLVRGTREGNTGELFF. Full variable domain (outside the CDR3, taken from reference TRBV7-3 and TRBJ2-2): GAGVSQTPSNKVTEKGKYVELRCDPISGHTALYWYRQSLGQGPEFLIYFQGTGAADDSGLPNDRFFAVRPEGSVSTLKIQRTERGDSAVYLCASSLVRGTREGNTGELFFGEGSRLTVL.

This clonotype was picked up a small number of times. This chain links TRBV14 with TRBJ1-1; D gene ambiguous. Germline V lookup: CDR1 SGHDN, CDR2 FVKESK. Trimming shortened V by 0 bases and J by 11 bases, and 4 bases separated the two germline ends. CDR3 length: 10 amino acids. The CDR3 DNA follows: TGTGCCAGCAGCCAAGAGGCGGCTTTCTTT. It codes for CASSQEAAFF.